What follows describes a single T cell receptor beta chain. The CDR3 sequence is 15 residues long. The V end was cut by 0 bases, the J end by 0 bases, with 9 bases between. Germline V lookup: CDR1 SGHNT, CDR2 YYREEE (reference sequence). This sample is part of a study of blood T cell repertoires in COVID-19. Study overall: PBMCs, B-cell-depleted T cells, or T cells were the source of the cDNA or gDNA that made up the material.

Cohort 3 recovered donors had two negative PCRs, clearance, or symptom resolution. This table comes from immunoSEQ multiplex PCR, and its TCRdb copy is limited to in-frame clones, with some not included. The sample carries under 300,000 clones, approximately 88% recorded once. The TCR originated in a woman aged 35 to 49 who had recovered from COVID-19. Sample: PBMCs or T cells enriched from blood (not recorded which). V is TRBV5-4 and J is TRBJ1-1; maybe TRBD1 (5 bases). CDR3: CASSLGPRVNTEAFF. The CDR3 DNA is TGTGCCAGCAGCTTGGGCCCCAGGGTGAACACTGAAGCTTTCTTT. The full variable domain, in which reference TRBV5-4 and TRBJ1-1 provide the parts outside the CDR3, is ETGVTQSPTHLIKTRGQQVTLRCSSQSGHNTVSWYQQALGQGPQFIFQYYREEENGRGNFPPRFSGLQFPNYSSELNVNALELDDSALYLCASSLGPRVNTEAFFGQGTRLTVV.